This TCR beta chain came from a study of PD-1 blockade in classical Hodgkin lymphoma. Study-wide context: Nivolumab was administered to patients intravenously at 3 mg/kg every 2 weeks.

There was relapse after autologous stem cell transplantation in every patient, and there was variation in brentuximab vedotin exposure. In the case of this clone: The antigen remains undetermined.

The repertoire was sequenced with immunoSEQ multiplex PCR; TCRdb's copy has only in-frame clones and lacks some. The top ten clones hold approximately 7.5% of a sample with some 41,000 clones, around 88% of them seen once. The CDR3 has 12 amino acids. The germline V gene encodes CDR1 MDHEN and CDR2 SYDVKM. The germline V and J ends were trimmed by 3 bases and 4 bases, with 7 bases remaining between them. Study results and caveats: At baseline, newly diagnosed patients reportedly showed less TCR diversity than healthy donors. TCR diversity in CD4+, not CD8+, cells rose significantly by C4D1. Those patients who began receiving nivolumab less than 1 year after ASCT had lower diversity, and they were excluded.

The receptor was derived from a human donor with classical Hodgkin lymphoma. Source: peripheral blood mononuclear cells (PBMCs), taken before the second cycle of nivolumab. The chain uses TRBV28 and TRBJ2-7, with a possible D match to TRBD2 (5 bases). CDR3 sequence (DNA): TGTGCCAGCAGTTTGTTAGCGTACGAGCAGTACTTC. As protein: CASSLLAYEQYF.